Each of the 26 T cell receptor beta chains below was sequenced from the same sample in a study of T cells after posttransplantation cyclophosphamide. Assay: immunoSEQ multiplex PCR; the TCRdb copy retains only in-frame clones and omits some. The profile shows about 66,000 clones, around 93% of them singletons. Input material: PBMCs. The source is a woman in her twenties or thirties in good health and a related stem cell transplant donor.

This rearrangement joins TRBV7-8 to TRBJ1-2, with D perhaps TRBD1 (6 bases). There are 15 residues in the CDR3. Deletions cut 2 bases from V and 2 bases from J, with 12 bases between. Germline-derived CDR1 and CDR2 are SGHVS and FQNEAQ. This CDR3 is CASSLMGGANYGYTF. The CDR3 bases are TGTGCCAGCAGCTTAATGGGGGGCGCGAACTATGGCTACACCTTC.

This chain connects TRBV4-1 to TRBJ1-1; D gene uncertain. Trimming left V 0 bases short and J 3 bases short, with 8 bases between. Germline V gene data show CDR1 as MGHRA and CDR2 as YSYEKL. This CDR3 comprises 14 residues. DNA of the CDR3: TGCGCCAGCAGCCAAGATGGGCCGGACACTGAAGCTTTCTTT. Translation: CASSQDGPDTEAFF.

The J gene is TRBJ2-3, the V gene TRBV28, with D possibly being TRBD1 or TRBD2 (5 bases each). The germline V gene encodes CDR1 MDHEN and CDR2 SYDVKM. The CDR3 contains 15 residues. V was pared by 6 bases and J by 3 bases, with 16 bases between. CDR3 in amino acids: CASSLGAGRTDTQYF. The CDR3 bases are TGTGCCAGCAGCCTTGGGGCGGGCAGGACAGATACGCAGTATTTT.

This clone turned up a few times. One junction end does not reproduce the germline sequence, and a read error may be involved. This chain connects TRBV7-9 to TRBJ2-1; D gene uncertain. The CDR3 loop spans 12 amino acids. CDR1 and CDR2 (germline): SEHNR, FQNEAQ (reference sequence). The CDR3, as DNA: TGTGCCAGCAGCGATCACGAGGATTTCTCGCTCTTC. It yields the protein CASSDHEDFSLF.

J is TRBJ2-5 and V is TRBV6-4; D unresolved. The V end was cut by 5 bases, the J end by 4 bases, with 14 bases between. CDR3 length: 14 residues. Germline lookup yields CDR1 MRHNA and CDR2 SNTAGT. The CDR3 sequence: CASSPGSVGETQYF. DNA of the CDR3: TGTGCCAGCAGTCCCGGATCCGTCGGAGAGACCCAGTACTTC.

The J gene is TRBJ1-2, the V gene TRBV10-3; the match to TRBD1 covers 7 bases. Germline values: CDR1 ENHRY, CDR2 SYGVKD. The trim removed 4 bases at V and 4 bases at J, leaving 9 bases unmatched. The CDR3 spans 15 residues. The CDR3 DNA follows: TGTGCCATCAGTGGGGAGGGACAGACTCTCTATGGCTACACCTTC. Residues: CAISGEGQTLYGYTF.

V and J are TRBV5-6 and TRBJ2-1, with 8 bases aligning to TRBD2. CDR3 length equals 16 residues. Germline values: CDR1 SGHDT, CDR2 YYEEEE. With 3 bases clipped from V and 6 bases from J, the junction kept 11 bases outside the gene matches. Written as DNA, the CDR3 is TGTGCCAGCAGCTCACTAGCGGATTTTATCCGCAATGAGCAGTTCTTC. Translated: CASSSLADFIRNEQFF. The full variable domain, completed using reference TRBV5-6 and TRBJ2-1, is DAGVTQSPTHLIKTRGQQVTLRCSPKSGHDTVSWYQQALGQGPQFIFQYYEEEERQRGNFPDRFSGHQFPNYSSELNVNALLLGDSALYLCASSSLADFIRNEQFFGPGTRLTVL.

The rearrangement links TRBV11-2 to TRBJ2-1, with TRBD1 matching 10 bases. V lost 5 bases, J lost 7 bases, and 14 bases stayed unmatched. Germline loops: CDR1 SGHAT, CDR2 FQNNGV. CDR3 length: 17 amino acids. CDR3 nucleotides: TGTGCCAGCAGCCGAAGGGGTGTGGGACAGGGGAAAAATGAGCAGTTCTTC. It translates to CASSRRGVGQGKNEQFF.

This chain's CDR3 is CASRTTVEGVYGYTF. For the CDR3, the DNA is TGTGCCAGCAGGACGACAGTGGAGGGTGTCTATGGCTACACCTTC. This chain uses TRBV28 with TRBJ1-2, with TRBD1 as a possible D gene (5 bases). Trimming cost V 6 bases and J 4 bases, with 18 bases left between them. The CDR3 runs 15 residues. Germline loops: CDR1 MDHEN, CDR2 SYDVKM.

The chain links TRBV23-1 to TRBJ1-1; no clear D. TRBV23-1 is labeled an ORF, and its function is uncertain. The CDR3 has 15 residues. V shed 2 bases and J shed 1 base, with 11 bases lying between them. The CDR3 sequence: CASSQASGPNTEAFF. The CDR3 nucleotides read TGCGCCAGCAGTCAAGCCTCCGGGCCGAACACTGAAGCTTTCTTT.

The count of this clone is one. The CDR3 reads CASSQPPGELFF. The DNA for the CDR3 is TGCGCCAGCAGCCAGCCGCCCGGGGAGCTGTTTTTT. The chain uses TRBV4-3 and TRBJ2-2; no reliable D call. Trimming removed 3 bases at V and 6 bases at J, with 5 bases between. Germline lookup yields CDR1 LGHNA and CDR2 YSLEER. The CDR3 consists of 12 residues.

The CDR3 sequence is CASSLRRAGGVYNEQFF. As DNA, the CDR3 is TGTGCCAGCAGCTTAAGGAGGGCAGGGGGCGTGTACAATGAGCAGTTCTTC. V is TRBV7-2 and J is TRBJ2-1; 8 bases fit TRBD1. V lost 2 bases, J lost 4 bases, and 10 bases stayed unmatched. Germline CDR1 is SGHTA and CDR2 is FQGNSA. The CDR3 contains 17 residues.

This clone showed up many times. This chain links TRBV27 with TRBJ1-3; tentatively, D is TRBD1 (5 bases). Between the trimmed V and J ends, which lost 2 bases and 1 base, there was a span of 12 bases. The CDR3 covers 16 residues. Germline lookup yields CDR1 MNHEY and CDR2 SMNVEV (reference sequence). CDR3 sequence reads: CASSLSGRGSGNTIYF. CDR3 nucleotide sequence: TGTGCCAGCAGTTTAAGTGGTAGGGGATCTGGAAACACCATATATTTT.

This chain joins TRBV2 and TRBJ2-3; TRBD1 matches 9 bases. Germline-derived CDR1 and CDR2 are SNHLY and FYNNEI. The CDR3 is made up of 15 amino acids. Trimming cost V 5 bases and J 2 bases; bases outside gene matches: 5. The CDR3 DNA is TGTGCCAGCAGTTTGGACAGGGGCGACACAGATACGCAGTATTTT. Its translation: CASSLDRGDTDTQYF.

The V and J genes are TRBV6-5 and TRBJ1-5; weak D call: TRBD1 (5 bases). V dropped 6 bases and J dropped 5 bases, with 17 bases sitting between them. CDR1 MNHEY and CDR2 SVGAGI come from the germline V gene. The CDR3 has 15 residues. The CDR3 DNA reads TGTGCCAGCAGCTTAGAGGGCGGAGGGGATCAGCCCCAGCATTTT. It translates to CASSLEGGGDQPQHF.

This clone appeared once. The CDR3 nucleotides read TGTGCCAGCAGTGAAGGGGGCCTCATATATTTT. This gives the protein CASSEGGLIYF. The chain uses TRBV6-1 and TRBJ1-3; weak D call: TRBD1 (5 bases). V lost 1 base and J 12 bases, leaving 7 bases between the germline ends. Germline CDR1 reads MNHNS; CDR2 reads SASEGT. The CDR3 has 11 residues.

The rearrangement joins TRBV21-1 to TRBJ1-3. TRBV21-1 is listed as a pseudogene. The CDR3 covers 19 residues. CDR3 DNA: TGTGCCAGCAGCAAAGGTTCTAGGCAAGACCCTTCCATCGGGGACACCATATATTTT. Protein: CASSKGSRQDPSIGDTIYF.

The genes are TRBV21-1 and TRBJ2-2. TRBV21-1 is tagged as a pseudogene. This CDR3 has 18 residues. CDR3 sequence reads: CASSGTGSEVGGTGELFF. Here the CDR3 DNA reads TGTGCCAGCAGCGGTACAGGGTCGGAAGTCGGGGGCACCGGGGAGCTGTTTTTT.

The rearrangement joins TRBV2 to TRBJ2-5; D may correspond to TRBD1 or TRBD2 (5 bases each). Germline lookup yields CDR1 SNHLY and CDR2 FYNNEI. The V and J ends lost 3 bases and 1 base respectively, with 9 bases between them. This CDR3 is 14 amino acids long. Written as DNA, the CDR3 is TGTGCCAGCAGTGATATGGGGGTCCAAGAGACCCAGTACTTC. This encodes CASSDMGVQETQYF.

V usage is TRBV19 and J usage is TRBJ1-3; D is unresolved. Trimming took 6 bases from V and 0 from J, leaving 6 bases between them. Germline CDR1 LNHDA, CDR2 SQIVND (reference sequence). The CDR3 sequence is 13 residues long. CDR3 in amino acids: CASRTYSGNTIYF. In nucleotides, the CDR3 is TGTGCCAGTAGGACCTACTCTGGAAACACCATATATTTT.

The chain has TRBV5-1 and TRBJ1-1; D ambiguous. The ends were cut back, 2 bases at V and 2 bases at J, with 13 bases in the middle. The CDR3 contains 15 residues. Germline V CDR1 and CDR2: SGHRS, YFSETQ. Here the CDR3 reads CASSFGPVANTEAFF. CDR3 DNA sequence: TGCGCCAGCAGCTTCGGGCCGGTTGCAAACACTGAAGCTTTCTTT. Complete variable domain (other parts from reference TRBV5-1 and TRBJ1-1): KAGVTQTPRYLIKTRGQQVTLSCSPISGHRSVSWYQQTPGQGLQFLFEYFSETQRNKGNFPGRFSGRQFSNSRSEMNVSTLELGDSALYLCASSFGPVANTEAFFGQGTRLTVV.

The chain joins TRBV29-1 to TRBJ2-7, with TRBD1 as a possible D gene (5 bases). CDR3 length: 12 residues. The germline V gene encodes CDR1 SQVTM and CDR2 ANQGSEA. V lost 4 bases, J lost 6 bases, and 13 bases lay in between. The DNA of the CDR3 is TGCAGCGTTGGATTCAGGGAAGGCGAGCAGTACTTC. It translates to CSVGFREGEQYF.

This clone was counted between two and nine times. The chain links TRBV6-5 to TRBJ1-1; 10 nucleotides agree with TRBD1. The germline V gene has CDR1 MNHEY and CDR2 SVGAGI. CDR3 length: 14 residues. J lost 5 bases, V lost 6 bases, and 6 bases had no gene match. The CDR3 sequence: CASRWDRGRTEAFF. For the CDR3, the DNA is TGTGCCAGCAGATGGGACAGGGGAAGAACTGAAGCTTTCTTT.

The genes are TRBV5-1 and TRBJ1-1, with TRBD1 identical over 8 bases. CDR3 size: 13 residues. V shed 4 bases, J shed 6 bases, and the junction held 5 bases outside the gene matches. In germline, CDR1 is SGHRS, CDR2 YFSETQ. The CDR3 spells CASSKQGEAEAFF. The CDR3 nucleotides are TGCGCCAGCAGCAAACAGGGGGAGGCTGAAGCTTTCTTT.

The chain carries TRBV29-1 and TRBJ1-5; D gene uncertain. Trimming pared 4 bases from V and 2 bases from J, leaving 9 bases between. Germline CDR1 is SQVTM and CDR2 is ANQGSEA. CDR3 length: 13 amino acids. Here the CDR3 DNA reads TGCAGCGTTGGTAAGGAGCGCAATCAGCCCCAGCATTTT. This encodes CSVGKERNQPQHF.

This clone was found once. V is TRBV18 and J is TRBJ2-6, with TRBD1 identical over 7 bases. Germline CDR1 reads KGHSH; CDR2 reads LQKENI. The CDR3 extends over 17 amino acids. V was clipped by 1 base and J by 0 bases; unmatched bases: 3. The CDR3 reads CASSPQGQFSGANVLTF. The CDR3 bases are TGTGCCAGCTCACCACAGGGACAGTTCTCTGGGGCCAACGTCCTGACTTTC.